This T cell receptor beta chain was recorded in a study of regulatory T cells in long-lasting Graves disease. Looking at the study overall: Duration of antithyroid drug therapy among newly diagnosed Graves' patients was under 3 months.

Trimming left V 0 bases short and J 7 bases short, with 4 bases between. CDR3 length equals 12 residues. Germline CDR1 SGHNT, CDR2 YENEEA. This clonotype appeared many times. Its antigen is still unknown. Arm-PCR with iRepertoire HTBI primers amplified the CDR3 regions for these TCR beta libraries. MiXCR, run by TCRdb on the multiplex PCR reads, gives a single entry per CDR3 protein. In the table there are about 620,000 distinct CDR3 sequences, around 17% of which are singletons. Time point specified: newly diagnosed GD, antithyroid drugs for less than 3 months. PBMC RNA served as the TCR library source. Study-wide results and caveats: Patients with persistent disease shared roughly 3,000 public clonotypes, outpacing the roughly 870 shared by new patients.

These data are also associated with another study on T cells in Graves' hyperthyroidism and ophthalmopathy.

The TCR originated in a woman in her 30s with Graves disease. This chain connects TRBV11-3 to TRBJ2-1; the D is unclear. The material sequenced was peripheral blood mononuclear cells (PBMCs), taken at new diagnosis, from a patient treated with antithyroid drugs. The CDR3 DNA sequence: TGTGCCAGCAGCTTAGACGTTAATGAGCAGTTCTTC. It encodes CASSLDVNEQFF.